This TCR beta chain appears in the sequencing data of a study of patients and donors after allogeneic stem cell transplantation. Each CDR3 protein is one row after TCRdb ran MiXCR on the RT-PCR reads. This table has around 150,000 distinct CDR3 sequences, about two fifths appearing once. There are 15 residues in the CDR3. V dropped 3 bases and J dropped 1; count of bases not matched to a gene: 5. Germline V gene lookup returns CDR1 SGDLS and CDR2 YYNGEE. The sequencing sample was made of blood, either unsorted or a sorted T cell fraction (not recorded which). The TCR originated in a human donor who was either an allogeneic HSCT recipient or a stem cell or donor lymphocyte infusion donor (not recorded which). It is not recorded whose cells these are; they may come from a transplant donor. The genes are TRBV9 and TRBJ1-1, with 8 positions matching TRBD1. CDR3: CASSGRTGRNTEAFF. CDR3 DNA: TGTGCCAGCAGCGGTAGGACAGGGAGGAACACTGAAGCTTTCTTT.